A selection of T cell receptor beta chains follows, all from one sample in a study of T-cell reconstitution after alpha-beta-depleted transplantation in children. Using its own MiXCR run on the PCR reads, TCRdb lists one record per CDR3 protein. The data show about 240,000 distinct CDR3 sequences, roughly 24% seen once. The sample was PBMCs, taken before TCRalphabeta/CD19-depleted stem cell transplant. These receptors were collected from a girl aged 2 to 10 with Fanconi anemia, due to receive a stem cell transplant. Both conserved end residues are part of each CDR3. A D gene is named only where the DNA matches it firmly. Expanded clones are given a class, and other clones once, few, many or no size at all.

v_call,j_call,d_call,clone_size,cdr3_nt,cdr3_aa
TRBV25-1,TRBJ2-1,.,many,TGTGCCAGCAGTGGTTCCGTTGAGGGAGGCCCCTACAATGAGCAGTTCTTC,CASSGSVEGGPYNEQFF
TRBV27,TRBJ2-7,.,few,TGTGCCAGCAGTTTATCAAGGGGAGGAAACGAGCAGTACTTC,CASSLSRGGNEQYF
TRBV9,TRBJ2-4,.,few,TGTGCCAGCAGCGTTCGGGGGCGCAGGTACATTCAGTACTTC,CASSVRGRRYIQYF
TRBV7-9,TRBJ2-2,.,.,TGTGCCAGCAGCTTCTACGGTCTCACCGGGGAGCTGTTTTTT,CASSFYGLTGELFF
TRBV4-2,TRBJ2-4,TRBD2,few,TGTGCCAGCAGCCAAGTCCCCGAAATAGCGGGGATGCAGTACTTC,CASSQVPEIAGMQYF
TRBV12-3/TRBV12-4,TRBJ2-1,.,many,TGTGCCGTAGCCCGGGGCCCACCCTACAATGAGCAGTTCTTC,CAVARGPPYNEQFF
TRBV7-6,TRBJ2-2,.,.,TGTGCCAGCAGCTTAGGATGGGCGGGGTCAACCGGGGAGCTGTTTTTT,CASSLGWAGSTGELFF
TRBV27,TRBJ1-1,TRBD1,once,TGTGCCAGCAGTTTATGGTCTCTCGGGACAGGGGTTAGAACTGAAGCTTTCTTT,CASSLWSLGTGVRTEAFF
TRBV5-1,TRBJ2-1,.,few,TGCGCCAGCAAACGGGCGGGTGACTCCTACAATGAGCAGTTCTTC,CASKRAGDSYNEQFF
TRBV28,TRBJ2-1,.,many,TGTGCCAGCAGGATCCGGGACTTGAACAATGAGCAGTTCTTC,CASRIRDLNNEQFF
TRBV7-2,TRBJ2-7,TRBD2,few,TGTGCCAGCAGCTACCACGGGACTAGCGGGGGACGCGAGCAGTACTTC,CASSYHGTSGGREQYF
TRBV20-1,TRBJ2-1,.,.,TGCAGTGCTAGTAGGGGGAGAGCCTACAATGAGCAGTTCTTC,CSASRGRAYNEQFF
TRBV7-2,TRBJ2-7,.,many,TGTGCCAGCAGCTTAGCCCTGGCTAGCGTCTACGAGCAGTACTTC,CASSLALASVYEQYF
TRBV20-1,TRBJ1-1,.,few,TGCAGTGCTAGGGGGCCTAATTTCATGAACACTGAAGCTTTCTTT,CSARGPNFMNTEAFF
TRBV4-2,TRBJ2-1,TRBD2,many,TGTGCCAGCAGCCAACTAACTAGCGCGGTCTACAATGAGCAGTTCTTC,CASSQLTSAVYNEQFF
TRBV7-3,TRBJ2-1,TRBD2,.,TGTGCCAGCAGCATTAGCGGGAACTCCTACAATGAGCAGTTCTTC,CASSISGNSYNEQFF
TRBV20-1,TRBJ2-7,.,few,TGCAGTGCTAGCTTGGTCACGGCGTCCTACGAGCAGTACTTC,CSASLVTASYEQYF
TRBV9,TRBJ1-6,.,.,TGTGCCAGCAGCATAACTTCGGGACCCAATTCACCCCTCCACTTT,CASSITSGPNSPLHF
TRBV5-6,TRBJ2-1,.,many,TGTGCCAGCAGCCCCCAGGGGAGAGCCTACAATGAGCAGTTCTTC,CASSPQGRAYNEQFF
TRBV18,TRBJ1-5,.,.,TGTGCCAGCTCACCTTACGGAGCGGCCAGAGATCAGCCCCAGCATTTT,CASSPYGAARDQPQHF
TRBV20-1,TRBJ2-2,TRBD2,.,TGCAGTGCAAACGTTGTTCGTCTGCTAGCGGGTACCGGGGAGCTGTTTTTT,CSANVVRLLAGTGELFF
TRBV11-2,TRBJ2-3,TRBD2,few,TGTGCCAGCAGCTGGACCTTAGCGGGGGCCACAGATACGCAGTATTTT,CASSWTLAGATDTQYF
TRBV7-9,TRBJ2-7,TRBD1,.,TGTGCCAGCAGCTGGACAGGGTACTTC,CASSWTGYF
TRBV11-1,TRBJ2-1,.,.,TGTGCCAGCAGCTCGGCTCTTCGGGCCTCGGGGTACAATGAGCAGTTCTTC,CASSSALRASGYNEQFF
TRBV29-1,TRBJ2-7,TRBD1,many,TGCAGCGTTGAGGGACAGGGTGTCCACGAGCAGTACTTC,CSVEGQGVHEQYF
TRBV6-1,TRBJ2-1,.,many,TGTGCCAGCAGTCCGACTAGTGTGTTATACAATGAGCAGTTCTTC,CASSPTSVLYNEQFF
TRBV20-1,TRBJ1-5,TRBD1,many,TGCAGTGCTAGACCGGGACAGGATAGCAATCAGCCCCAGCATTTT,CSARPGQDSNQPQHF
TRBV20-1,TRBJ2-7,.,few,TGCAGTGCTAGTCTGCAGGGCGCCTACGAGCAGTACTTC,CSASLQGAYEQYF
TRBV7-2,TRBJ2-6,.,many,TGTGCCAGCAGCTTAGTAGTTGGGGCCAACGTCCTGACTTTC,CASSLVVGANVLTF
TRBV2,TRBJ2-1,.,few,TGTGCCAGCAAGGTTGCTTTTGGTGAGCAGTTCTTC,CASKVAFGEQFF
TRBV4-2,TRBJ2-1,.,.,TGTGCCAGCAGCCAAGATACTAGCACAAACCCTTTCAATGAGCAGTTCTTC,CASSQDTSTNPFNEQFF
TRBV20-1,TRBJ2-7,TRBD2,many,TGCAGTGCTGGGACTAGCGGGAGCCGGGACTACGAGCAGTACTTC,CSAGTSGSRDYEQYF
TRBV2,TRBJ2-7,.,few,TGTGCCAGCAGTGACCCACGGACAGACTACGAGCAGTACTTC,CASSDPRTDYEQYF
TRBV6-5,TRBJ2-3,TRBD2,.,TGTGCCAGCAGTTATAGCGGGAGGGCCAGAGATACGCAGTATTTT,CASSYSGRARDTQYF
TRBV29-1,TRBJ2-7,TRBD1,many,TGCAGCGTTGCAGGGGGCTCCTACGAGCAGTACTTC,CSVAGGSYEQYF
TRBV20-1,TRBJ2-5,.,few,TGCAGTGCTGGGAATCTTCCCGACCAGTACTTC,CSAGNLPDQYF
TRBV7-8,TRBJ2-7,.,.,TGTGCCAGCAGCTTAGGGGTCAGGGGCTACGAGCAGTACTTC,CASSLGVRGYEQYF
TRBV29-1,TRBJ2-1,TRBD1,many,TGCAGCGTTGAAGGAGGGGTAGACAGGGGCTACAATGAGCAGTTCTTC,CSVEGGVDRGYNEQFF
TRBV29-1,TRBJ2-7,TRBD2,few,TGCAGCGCGGGACTAGCGGGCTACGAGCAGTACTTC,CSAGLAGYEQYF
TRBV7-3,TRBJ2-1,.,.,TGTGCCAGCAGCTTAACGGTAGGGAGCTCCTACAATGAGCAGTTCTTC,CASSLTVGSSYNEQFF
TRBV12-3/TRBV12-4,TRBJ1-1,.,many,TGTGCCAGCAGTTTAGAGAAGGGGGTTGGGGGGGTGACTGAAGCTTTCTTT,CASSLEKGVGGVTEAFF
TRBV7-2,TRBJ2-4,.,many,TGTGCCAGCAGCTTTGCTGGAAACATTCAGTACTTC,CASSFAGNIQYF
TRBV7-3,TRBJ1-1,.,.,TGTGCCAGCAGCTTAACGCCAGCGAACACTGAAGCTTTCTTT,CASSLTPANTEAFF
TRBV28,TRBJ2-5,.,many,TGTGCCAGCAGTCCGCAGGGGGGAAGGGAGACCCAGTACTTC,CASSPQGGRETQYF
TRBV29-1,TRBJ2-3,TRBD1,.,TGCAGCTTCAGACAGGGGGCGAGCACAGATACGCAGTATTTT,CSFRQGASTDTQYF
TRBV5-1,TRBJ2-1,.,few,TGCGCCAGCAGCTTGGCCGGGAACGGACCCCATGAGCAGTTCTTC,CASSLAGNGPHEQFF
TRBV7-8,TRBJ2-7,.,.,TGTGCCAGCAGCTTAGCCCAGGTATACTACGAGCAGTACTTC,CASSLAQVYYEQYF
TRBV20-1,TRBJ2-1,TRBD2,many,TGCAGTGCTAGAGACGTCGGGACTAGCGGGATCAATGAGCAGTTCTTC,CSARDVGTSGINEQFF
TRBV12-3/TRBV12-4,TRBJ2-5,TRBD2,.,TGTACCAGCAGGTCAGGACTAGCGGGGGGGCCGGTGAAAGAGACCCAGTACTTC,CTSRSGLAGGPVKETQYF
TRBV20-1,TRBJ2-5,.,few,TGCAGTGCTAGAGATCTTGCAGGGGTGGAGACCCAGTACTTC,CSARDLAGVETQYF